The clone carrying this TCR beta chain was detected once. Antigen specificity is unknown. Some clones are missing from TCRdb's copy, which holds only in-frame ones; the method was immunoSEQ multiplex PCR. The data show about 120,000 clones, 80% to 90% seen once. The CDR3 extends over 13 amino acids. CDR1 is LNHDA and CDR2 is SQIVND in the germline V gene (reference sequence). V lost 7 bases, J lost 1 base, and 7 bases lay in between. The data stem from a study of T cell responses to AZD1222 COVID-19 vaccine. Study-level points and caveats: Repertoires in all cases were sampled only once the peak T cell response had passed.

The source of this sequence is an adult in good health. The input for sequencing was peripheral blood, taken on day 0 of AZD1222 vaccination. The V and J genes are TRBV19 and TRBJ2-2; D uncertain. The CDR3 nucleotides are TGTGCCAGTACCCCAGGGAACACCGGGGAGCTGTTTTTT. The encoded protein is CASTPGNTGELFF.